Detailed here is one TCR beta chain. Its antigen is undetermined. With 60 Vbeta and 13 Jbeta primers, the PCR was carried out. Assay used: immunoSEQ multiplex PCR; TCRdb lists only in-frame clones, some missing. The listing records tens of thousands of clones. This entry belongs to a study of cytomegalovirus exposure and HLA in healthy donors. V lost 0 bases to trimming and J lost 0 bases, with 8 bases between them. Germline-derived CDR1 and CDR2 are LGHNA and YNFKEQ. This CDR3 region has 15 residues. Whole-study findings and limits: The study dropped some indistinguishable V segments, TRBV6-2 and TRBV6-3 among them.

The sample taken for sequencing was PBMCs. This TCR was recovered from a man aged 40-49 years in good health and CMV-seronegative. The rearrangement links TRBV4-2 to TRBJ1-2; perhaps TRBD1 as D (6 bases). CDR3 DNA: TGTGCCAGCAGCCAAGAACAGGGCACTAACTATGGCTACACCTTC. The encoded protein is CASSQEQGTNYGYTF.